The rows below give T cell receptor beta chains drawn from one sample of a study of memory CD4+ T cells and cytomegalovirus serostatus. Sequencing used immunoSEQ multiplex PCR; TCRdb keeps in-frame clones, though not all of them. The sample shows 45,000 to 70,000 clones, less than 85% of them seen only once. Sequenced: memory CD4+ T cells from blood. Source of these receptors: an adult in good health and CMV-seronegative. Some clones in this sample may be carry-over from other donors' samples. CDR3s include the opening cysteine and the closing phenylalanine or tryptophan. Size values are once, few and many counts, or a class for expanded clones, and some rows have none.

v_gene,j_gene,abundance,CDR3aa
TRBV23-1,TRBJ2-7,NA,CASSHPGRAYEQYF
TRBV29-1,TRBJ2-1,few,CSGEDWNEQFF
TRBV30,TRBJ1-2,NA,CAWSVGPGGSYGYTF
TRBV10-2,TRBJ2-5,NA,CASGWTIQETQYF
TRBV6-1,TRBJ2-7,NA,CASSAALGQPSYEQYF
TRBV27,TRBJ1-5,NA,CASSFRGDRDQPQHF
TRBV5-4,TRBJ2-5,NA,CASSLVGTTQETQYF
TRBV5-1,TRBJ2-1,NA,CASSLVPVAGYNEQFF
TRBV6-1,TRBJ1-1,NA,CASRIQGGNTEAFF
TRBV7-3,TRBJ2-1,NA,CASSPRGGAYNEQFF
TRBV30,TRBJ1-6,NA,CAWSVRQVKSTSPLHF
TRBV28,TRBJ1-2,NA,CASSLATGTQGTNYGYTF
TRBV6-5,TRBJ2-2,NA,CASSYSVQLNTGELFF
TRBV2,TRBJ2-7,few,CASSVNGRGDEQYF
TRBV4-2,TRBJ2-7,NA,CASSQATGTSGYEQYF
TRBV6-1,TRBJ2-7,NA,CASSGSAYEQYF
TRBV28,TRBJ2-3,NA,CASSPRSSGLTDTQYF
TRBV7-9,TRBJ2-7,NA,CASSRFGTDPEQYF
TRBV6-5,TRBJ1-5,NA,CASRRGTGIWPQHF
TRBV6-1,TRBJ2-1,few,CASSFARDHEQFF
TRBV7-2,TRBJ2-5,NA,CASSLAAGEFMETQYF
TRBV27,TRBJ1-6,NA,CASSLKTGMGNSPLHF
TRBV5-1,TRBJ1-2,NA,CASSQGTGIYGYTF
TRBV7-8,TRBJ2-7,NA,CASSSQAGSSYEQYF
TRBV18,TRBJ1-3,NA,CASSPAGSGNTIYF
TRBV7-2,TRBJ2-1,NA,CASSLATGPNEQFF
TRBV7-2,TRBJ2-1,once,CASSSRLYNEQFF
TRBV6-5,TRBJ1-2,NA,CASSYSTDYGYTF
TRBV18,TRBJ2-3,NA,CASSPRWQTTDTQYF
TRBV4-1,TRBJ2-5,NA,CASSQDFRASGRQETQYF
TRBV7-9,TRBJ1-1,NA,CASSLANSNTEAFF
TRBV4-1,TRBJ2-2,NA,CASTPFLAGGSNTGELFF
TRBV11-2,TRBJ2-7,NA,CASSLDRTSGYF
TRBV2,TRBJ2-5,NA,CASSGAQGKETQYF
TRBV28,TRBJ1-2,once,CASSLGNRNYGYTF
TRBV6-5,TRBJ1-3,once,CASSRQGYGNTIYF
TRBV29-1,TRBJ1-2,few,CSVESGYTF
TRBV6-1,TRBJ1-4,NA,CASSTKGLNEKLFF
TRBV25-1,TRBJ2-5,NA,CASSESRETQYF
TRBV9,TRBJ2-7,NA,CASSVGLGGLSEQYF
TRBV9,TRBJ2-5,NA,CASSVAQGGGGETQYF
TRBV2,TRBJ2-5,NA,CASWGGETQYF
TRBV6-1,TRBJ1-5,NA,CASSDNFPFQPQHF
TRBV19,TRBJ1-5,NA,CASSIDQAWNQPQHF
TRBV7-2,TRBJ2-2,NA,CASSLGPEYAGELFF
TRBV5-3,TRBJ2-5,NA,CARSLKGETYF
TRBV7-9,TRBJ2-3,NA,CASSLSSGFTDTQYF
TRBV5-1,TRBJ2-3,NA,CASSLALQPDTQYF
TRBV2,TRBJ1-1,NA,CASSEAQVTKNTEAFF
TRBV10-2,TRBJ1-5,NA,CASSVLDNQPQHF
TRBV2,TRBJ1-2,few,CASSEVAGANNYGYTF
TRBV13,TRBJ2-5,once,CASSSLARQETQYF
TRBV19,TRBJ1-5,NA,CASRGTGRHQPQHF
TRBV28,TRBJ2-3,NA,CASSFTQPTDTQYF
TRBV19,TRBJ2-1,NA,CASSPTSGVYNEQFF
TRBV6-5,TRBJ2-5,NA,CASSLSIIGTQYF
TRBV28,TRBJ2-7,NA,CASSLPSLAVSSYEQYF
TRBV7-9,TRBJ1-2,NA,CASSLEGGGYTF
TRBV10-2,TRBJ2-1,NA,CASSESGLAGAYNEQFF
TRBV9,TRBJ2-3,NA,CASSVDTGGGDTQYF